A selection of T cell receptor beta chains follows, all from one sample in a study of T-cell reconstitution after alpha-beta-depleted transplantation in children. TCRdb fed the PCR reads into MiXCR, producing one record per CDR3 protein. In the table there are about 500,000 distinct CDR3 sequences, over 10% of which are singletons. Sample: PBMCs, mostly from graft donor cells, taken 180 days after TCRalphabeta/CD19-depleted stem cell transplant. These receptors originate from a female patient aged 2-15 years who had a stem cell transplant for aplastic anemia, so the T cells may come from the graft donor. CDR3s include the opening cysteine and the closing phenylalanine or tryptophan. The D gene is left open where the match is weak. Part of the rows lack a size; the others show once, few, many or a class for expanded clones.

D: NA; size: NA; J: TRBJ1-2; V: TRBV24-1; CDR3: CATSDRGIGPFGYTF; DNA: TGTGCCACCAGTGATCGGGGCATTGGCCCCTTTGGCTACACCTTC
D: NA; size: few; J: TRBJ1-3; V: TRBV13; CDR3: CASVLSGNTIYF; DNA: TGTGCCAGCGTCCTGTCCGGAAACACCATATATTTT
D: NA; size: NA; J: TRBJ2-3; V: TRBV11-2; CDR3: CASSARYTDTQYF; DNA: TGTGCCAGCAGCGCACGATACACAGATACGCAGTATTTT
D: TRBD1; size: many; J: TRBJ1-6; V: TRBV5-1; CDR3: CASSLGDSPNSPLHF; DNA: TGCGCCAGCAGCTTGGGGGACAGCCCCAATTCACCCCTCCACTTT
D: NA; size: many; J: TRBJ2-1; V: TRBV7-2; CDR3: CASSRQYNEQFF; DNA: TGTGCCAGCAGCCGACAGTATAATGAGCAGTTCTTC
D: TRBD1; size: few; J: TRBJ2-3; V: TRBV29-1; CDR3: CSVAGQGAIDTQYF; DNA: TGCAGCGTTGCGGGACAGGGGGCGATCGATACGCAGTATTTT
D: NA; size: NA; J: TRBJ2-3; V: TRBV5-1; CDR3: CASSLVGGGGITDTQYF; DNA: TGCGCCAGCAGCTTGGTAGGTGGCGGGGGCATCACAGATACGCAGTATTTT
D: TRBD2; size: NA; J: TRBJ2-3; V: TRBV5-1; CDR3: CASGLEADTQYF; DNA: TGCGCCAGTGGACTAGAGGCAGATACGCAGTATTTT
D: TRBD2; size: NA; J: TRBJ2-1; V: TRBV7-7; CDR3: CAVGEREAGNEQFF; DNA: TGTGCCGTCGGCGAAAGGGAAGCGGGGAATGAGCAGTTCTTC
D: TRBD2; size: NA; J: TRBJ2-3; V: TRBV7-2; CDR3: CASSFMSSGRLTDTQYF; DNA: TGTGCCAGCAGCTTTATGTCGAGCGGGAGACTGACAGATACGCAGTATTTT
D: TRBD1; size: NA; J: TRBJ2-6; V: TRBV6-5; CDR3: CASSYSGQGAGGANVLTF; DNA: TGTGCCAGCAGTTACTCGGGACAGGGGGCAGGTGGGGCCAACGTCCTGACTTTC
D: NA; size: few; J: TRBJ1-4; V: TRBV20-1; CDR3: CSARGWLAHEKLFF; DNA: TGCAGTGCTAGGGGATGGTTAGCCCATGAAAAACTGTTTTTT
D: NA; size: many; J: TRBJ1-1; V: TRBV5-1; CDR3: CASSLGGPEAFF; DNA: TGCGCCAGCAGCCTCGGGGGCCCTGAAGCTTTCTTT
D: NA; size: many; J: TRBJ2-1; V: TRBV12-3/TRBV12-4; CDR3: CASTFGAKRNEQFF; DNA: TGTGCCAGCACCTTTGGAGCGAAGCGGAATGAGCAGTTCTTC
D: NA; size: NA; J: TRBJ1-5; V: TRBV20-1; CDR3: CSARRWGSNLNNVRQPQHF; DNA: TGCAGTGCTAGGAGGTGGGGTAGCAATCTTAATAATGTCCGGCAGCCCCAGCATTTT
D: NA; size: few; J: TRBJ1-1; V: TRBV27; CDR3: CASSPRRGDTEAFF; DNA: TGTGCCAGCAGTCCCCGCCGCGGAGACACTGAAGCTTTCTTT
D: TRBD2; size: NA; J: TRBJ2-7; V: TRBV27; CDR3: CASSSWTSGNYEQYF; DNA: TGTGCCAGCAGTTCTTGGACTAGCGGGAACTACGAGCAGTACTTC
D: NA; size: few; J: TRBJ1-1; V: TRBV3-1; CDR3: CASSQEEGYTEAFF; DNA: TGTGCCAGCAGCCAAGAGGAGGGGTACACTGAAGCTTTCTTT
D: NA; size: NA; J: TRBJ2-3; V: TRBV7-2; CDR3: CASSPGRGRTDTQYF; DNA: TGTGCCAGCAGCCCTGGCAGGGGCCGCACAGATACGCAGTATTTT
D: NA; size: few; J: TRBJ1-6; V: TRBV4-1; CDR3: CASSQEVGSPLHF; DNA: TGCGCCAGCAGCCAAGAGGTCGGTTCACCCCTCCACTTT
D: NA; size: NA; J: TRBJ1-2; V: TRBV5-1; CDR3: CASSSNQDYGYTF; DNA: TGCGCCAGCAGCTCTAACCAAGACTATGGCTACACCTTC
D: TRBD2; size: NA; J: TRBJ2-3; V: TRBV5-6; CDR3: CASSLGRGGSDTQYF; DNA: TGTGCCAGCAGCTTGGGGCGGGGGGGTTCAGATACGCAGTATTTT
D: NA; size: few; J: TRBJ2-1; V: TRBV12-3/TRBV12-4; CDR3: CASSVFGASYNEQFF; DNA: TGTGCCAGCAGTGTATTCGGGGCCTCCTACAATGAGCAGTTCTTC
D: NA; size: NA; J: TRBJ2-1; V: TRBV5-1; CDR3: CASSLVDGINEQFF; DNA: TGCGCCAGCAGCTTGGTAGACGGGATCAATGAGCAGTTCTTC
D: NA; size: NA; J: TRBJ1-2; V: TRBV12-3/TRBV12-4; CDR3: CATSRQVYGYTF; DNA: TGTGCCACCTCTCGACAGGTCTATGGCTACACCTTC
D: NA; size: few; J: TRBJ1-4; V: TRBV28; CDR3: CASAWPSKAKLFF; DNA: TGTGCCAGCGCTTGGCCCAGTAAAGCAAAACTGTTTTTT
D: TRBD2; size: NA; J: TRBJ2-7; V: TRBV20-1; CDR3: CSAARLAGYEQYF; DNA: TGCAGTGCTGCGAGACTAGCGGGTTACGAGCAGTACTTC
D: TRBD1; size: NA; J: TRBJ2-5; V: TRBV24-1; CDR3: CATSDFGDRGSQETQYF; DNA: TGTGCCACCAGTGATTTCGGGGACAGGGGGTCTCAAGAGACCCAGTACTTC
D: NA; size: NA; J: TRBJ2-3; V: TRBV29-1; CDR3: CSVVSGSTDTQYF; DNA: TGCAGCGTTGTTAGCGGAAGCACAGATACGCAGTATTTT
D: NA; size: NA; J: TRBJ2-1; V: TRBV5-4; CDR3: CASSQRLGTNEQFF; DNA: TGTGCCAGCAGTCAGCGACTAGGCACCAATGAGCAGTTCTTC
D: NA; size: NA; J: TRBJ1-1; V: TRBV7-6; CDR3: CASSFRQNTEAFF; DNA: TGTGCCAGCAGCTTTAGGCAGAACACTGAAGCTTTCTTT
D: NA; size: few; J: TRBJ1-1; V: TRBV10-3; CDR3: CAISQRDGRGSEAFF; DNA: TGTGCCATCTCCCAAAGGGATGGTAGGGGATCTGAAGCTTTCTTT
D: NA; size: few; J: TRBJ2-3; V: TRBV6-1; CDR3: CASSDWAGSTDTQYF; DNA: TGTGCCAGCAGTGATTGGGCGGGTAGCACAGATACGCAGTATTTT
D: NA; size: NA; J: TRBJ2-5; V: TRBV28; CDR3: CASSYYGETQYF; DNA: TGTGCCAGCAGCTACTACGGGGAGACCCAGTACTTC
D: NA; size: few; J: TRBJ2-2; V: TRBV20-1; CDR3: CSAREEQNSRGAVF; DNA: TGCAGTGCTAGAGAAGAACAGAATTCTCGTGGAGCTGTTTTT
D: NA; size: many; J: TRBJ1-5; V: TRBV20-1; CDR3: CSAGDSSNQPQHF; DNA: TGCAGTGCTGGAGACAGTAGCAATCAGCCCCAGCATTTT
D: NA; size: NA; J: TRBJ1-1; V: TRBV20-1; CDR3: CSAPEENTEAFF; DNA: TGCAGTGCCCCCGAGGAGAACACTGAAGCTTTCTTT
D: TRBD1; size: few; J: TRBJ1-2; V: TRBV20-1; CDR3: CSASRQGVDYGYTF; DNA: TGCAGTGCTAGTCGACAGGGAGTGGACTATGGCTACACCTTC
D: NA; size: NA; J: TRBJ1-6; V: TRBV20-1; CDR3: CSAAPGPATSPLHF; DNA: TGCAGTGCGGCCCCGGGCCCTGCCACTTCACCCCTCCACTTT
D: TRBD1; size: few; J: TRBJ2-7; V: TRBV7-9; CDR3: CASSLTGRSYEQYF; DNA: TGTGCCAGCAGCTTGACAGGGCGCTCCTACGAGCAGTACTTC
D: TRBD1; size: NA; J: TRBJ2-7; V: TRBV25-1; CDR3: CASSDPGQGVYEQYF; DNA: TGTGCCAGCAGTGACCCGGGGCAGGGGGTTTACGAGCAGTACTTC
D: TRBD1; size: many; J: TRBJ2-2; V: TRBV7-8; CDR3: CASSPPTGRAGELFF; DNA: TGTGCCAGCAGTCCCCCGACAGGGCGAGCCGGGGAGCTGTTTTTT
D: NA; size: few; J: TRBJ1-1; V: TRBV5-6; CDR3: CASSLVTRNTEAFF; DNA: TGTGCCAGCAGCTTGGTAACGCGGAACACTGAAGCTTTCTTT
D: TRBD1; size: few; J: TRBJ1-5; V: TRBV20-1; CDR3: CSGQGDSQPQHF; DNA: TGCAGTGGACAGGGGGACAGTCAGCCCCAGCATTTT
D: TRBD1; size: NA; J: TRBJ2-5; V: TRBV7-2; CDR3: CASSLVGTGWETQYF; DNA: TGTGCCAGCAGCTTAGTGGGGACAGGGTGGGAGACCCAGTACTTC
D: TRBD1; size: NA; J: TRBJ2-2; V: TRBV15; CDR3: CATSRDSGQGATGELFF; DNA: TGTGCCACCAGCAGAGATTCGGGACAGGGGGCCACCGGGGAGCTGTTTTTT
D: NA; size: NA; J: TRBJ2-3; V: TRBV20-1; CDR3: CSARDEQRLTDTQYF; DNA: TGCAGTGCTAGAGATGAGCAGCGGCTCACAGATACGCAGTATTTT
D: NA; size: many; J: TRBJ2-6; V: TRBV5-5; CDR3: CASSLMGGSGANVLTF; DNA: TGTGCCAGCAGCTTGATGGGTGGCTCTGGGGCCAACGTCCTGACTTTC
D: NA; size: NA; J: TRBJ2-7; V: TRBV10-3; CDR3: CAVTSGYEQYF; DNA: TGTGCCGTAACCTCCGGCTACGAGCAGTACTTC
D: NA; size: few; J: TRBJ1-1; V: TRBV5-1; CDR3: CASIMTGGTEAFF; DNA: TGCGCCAGCATCATGACAGGAGGCACTGAAGCTTTCTTT
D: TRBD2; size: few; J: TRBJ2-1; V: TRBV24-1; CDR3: CATSDFAAGDWNEQFF; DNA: TGTGCCACCAGTGATTTCGCGGCGGGGGACTGGAATGAGCAGTTCTTC
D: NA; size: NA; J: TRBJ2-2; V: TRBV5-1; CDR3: CASSLCLVHTPTGDTGELFF; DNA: TGCGCCAGCAGCTTGTGTCTCGTCCACACGCCGACAGGAGACACCGGGGAGCTGTTTTTT
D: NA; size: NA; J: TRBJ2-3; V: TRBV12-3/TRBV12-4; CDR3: CASSFPLTDTQYF; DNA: TGTGCCAGCAGTTTTCCCCTTACAGATACGCAGTATTTT
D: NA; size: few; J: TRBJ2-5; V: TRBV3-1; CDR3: CASSQDSSGGAGTQYF; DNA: TGTGCCAGCAGCCAAGATAGTAGCGGAGGGGCAGGGACCCAGTACTTC
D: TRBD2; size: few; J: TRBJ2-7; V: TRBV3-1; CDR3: CASSQDGGRAYEQYF; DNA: TGTGCCAGCAGCCAAGATGGCGGGAGGGCCTACGAGCAGTACTTC
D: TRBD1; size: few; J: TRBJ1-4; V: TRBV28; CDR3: CASSLLTGGGEKLFF; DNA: TGTGCCAGCAGTTTATTAACAGGGGGTGGAGAAAAACTGTTTTTT
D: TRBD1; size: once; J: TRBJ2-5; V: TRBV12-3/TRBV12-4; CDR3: CASNRGSETQYF; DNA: TGTGCCAGCAACAGGGGATCCGAGACCCAGTACTTC
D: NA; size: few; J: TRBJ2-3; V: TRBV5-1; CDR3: CASSLPGGTGDTQYF; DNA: TGCGCCAGCAGCTTGCCAGGGGGGACGGGAGATACGCAGTATTTT